This TCR beta chain was captured by sequencing in a study of T cell repertoires in cytomegalovirus infection. About the research overall: Matching HLA type, along with CMV infection, was indicated by public TCR beta signatures. Study-level points and caveats: In two of eight donors, the top clonotype was HLA-C-restricted CMV-specific.

In TCRdb, the reads were re-called with MiXCR into one record per CDR3 protein. Of around 450,000 distinct CDR3 sequences listed, approximately 30% were seen once; the top ten hold about 13%. V lost 6 bases to trimming and J lost 7 bases; unmatched junction nucleotides: 6. The CDR3 sequence is 14 residues long. The V gene's germline CDR1 is SNHLY and CDR2 FYNNEI. Regarding this clonotype: Its specificity is unknown.

The rearrangement joins TRBV2 to TRBJ1-4, with 9 bases matching TRBD1. Material for sequencing was PBMCs. The sequence came from a human donor in good health (CMV status not recorded). Some clones in this sample may be carry-over from other donors' samples. Written as DNA, the CDR3 is TGTGCCAGCAGCTCGGACAGGGGTGCTGAAAAACTGTTTTTT. This encodes CASSSDRGAEKLFF.